This TCR beta chain was retrieved from a study of T-cell reconstitution after alpha-beta-depleted transplantation in children. Worth noting for this clonotype: Its antigen is not known.

The CDR3 is 16 amino acids. Trimming removed 3 bases from V and 0 bases from J, with 12 bases in between. Using unique molecular identifiers, the investigators prepared the TCRbeta library. TCRdb independently ran MiXCR on the PCR reads; one entry per CDR3 protein. Here the sample spans roughly 310,000 distinct CDR3 sequences, approximately 23% being singletons. General study findings and limits: T cells produced anew were the main source of T-cell counts and diversity one year after transplant. Certain patients had high TCRbeta diversity at day 60, and it came from recipient T cells and thymic progenitors that survived. The study reportedly traced alpha-beta T cells about two months after transplant to several hundred expanded graft clones.

Here the sequenced sample was PBMCs, mostly from graft donor cells, taken 180 days after TCRalphabeta/CD19-depleted stem cell transplant. This receptor was obtained from a male patient between 10 and 17 years old who had a stem cell transplant for acute lymphoblastic leukemia, so the T cells may come from the graft donor. This rearrangement joins TRBV12-3 or TRBV12-4 to TRBJ1-3; tentatively, D is TRBD1 (5 bases). Written as DNA, the CDR3 is TGTGCCAGCAGTTTGGGGCCGTTCGGCTCTGGAAACACCATATATTTT. Protein product: CASSLGPFGSGNTIYF.